This T cell receptor beta chain was identified during a study of T cells in localized non-small cell lung cancer. Study conclusions and caveats: Uninvolved adjacent lung had the highest recorded T cell clonality, with tumor below it. With higher T cell density in blood came longer overall survival. The appearance of a median about 60 of the top 100 tumor clones was seen in adjacent lung.

In its sample, this clone was seen a few times. The antigen remains undetermined. This CDR3 is built from 16 residues. Losses at the gene ends were 7 bases for V and 0 bases for J; bases not matched to a gene: 10. CDR1 is MNHGY and CDR2 is SAAAGT in the germline V gene. The assay was immunoSEQ multiplex PCR, and TCRdb's table has in-frame clones only and misses some. The data hold a few thousand clones, with around 25% observed a single time. The material sequenced was lung tumor tissue, taken before any cancer treatment. The chain joins TRBV6-8 to TRBJ2-3, with 7 bases fitting TRBD2. The clonotype originates from a male donor aged 60 or over with stage I lung adenocarcinoma. CDR3 DNA: TGTGCCAGCAAGGACCGAGCGGGACCTAGCACAGATACGCAGTATTTT. Protein sequence: CASKDRAGPSTDTQYF.